This TCR beta chain was documented in a study of blood T cell repertoires in COVID-19. Per the original data handling: Amplification with reference gene primers provided the estimates of nucleated cell counts. Data came from immunoSEQ multiplex PCR; TCRdb stores just in-frame clones and leaves some out. The V and J calls and clone size are taken from that table; D and trimming were inferred from the DNA. The sample contains roughly 120,000 clones, around 80% of which appear only once. The CDR3 length is 14 residues. V dropped 1 base and J dropped 2 bases, with 9 bases sitting between them. Germline V CDR1 and CDR2: SEHNR, FQNEAQ (reference sequence).

The material sequenced was peripheral blood. V and J are TRBV7-9 and TRBJ2-7; D may be TRBD1 (5 bases). This sequence originates from a man aged 65-85 years with acute or convalescent COVID-19. The CDR3 nucleotides read TGTGCCAGCAGCTTAGGGGGCGGTGCCTACGAGCAGTACTTC. Its protein product is CASSLGGGAYEQYF. The full variable domain, in which reference TRBV7-9 and TRBJ2-7 provide the parts outside the CDR3, is DTGVSQNPRHKITKRGQNVTFRCDPISEHNRLYWYRQTLGQGPEFLTYFQNEAQLEKSRLLSDRFSAERPKGSFSTLEIQRTEQGDSAMYLCASSLGGGAYEQYFGPGTRLTVT.